The clone carrying this T cell receptor beta chain has only one observation. The data originate from a study of shared T cell receptors in the human thymus. Measured with immunoSEQ multiplex PCR; TCRdb has only the in-frame clones, and not every one. The repertoire holds hundreds of thousands of clones, with approximately 88% as singletons. This CDR3 has 15 residues. Germline CDR1 reads MNHEY; CDR2 reads SVGAGI. V was cut by 4 bases and J by 5 bases, with 18 bases left in between. The data also belong to a second study, concerning human thymus T cells. Turning to that study: Thymus specimens were resections from corrective heart surgery. Apparent skewing of V and J gene usage characterized both thymic and blood repertoires.

This rearrangement joins TRBV6-5 to TRBJ2-7, with D maybe TRBD2 (6 bases). The TCR was taken from a boy younger than two with a congenital heart defect. Sequences were obtained from thymocytes. CDR3 region: CASSCVSGGDHEQYF. Written as DNA, the CDR3 is TGTGCCAGCAGTTGTGTCAGTGGAGGGGATCACGAGCAGTACTTC.